The T cell receptor beta chain under discussion was sequenced for a study of radiation and T cells in renal cell carcinoma. Repertoires were generated with immunoSEQ multiplex PCR, while TCRdb's copy carries only in-frame clones and drops some. The table lists under 25,000 clones, roughly 64% of them singletons. About this clone itself: The antigen remains undetermined.

Study-wide results and caveats: Tumor samples were small regions of around 0.91 g. No pretreatment tumor biopsies were available for baseline clonotypes.

The CDR3 sequence is 16 residues long. The germline V gene encodes CDR1 MDHEN and CDR2 SYDVKM. With 6 bases removed from V and 5 bases from J, the gap between germline ends came to 19 bases. Treatment in this sample: 15 Gy SBRT to primary tumor, nephrectomy 4 weeks later. This material consisted of tumor tissue, taken from a patient whose treatment included radiotherapy and nephrectomy. The chain couples TRBV28 to TRBJ1-4; D unclear. This clonotype originated in a woman between 65 and 79 years old with renal cell carcinoma. In DNA form, the CDR3 reads TGTGCCAGCAGACTCCTCAGCGAGCGCGCGAATGAAAAACTGTTTTTT. This gives the protein CASRLLSERANEKLFF.